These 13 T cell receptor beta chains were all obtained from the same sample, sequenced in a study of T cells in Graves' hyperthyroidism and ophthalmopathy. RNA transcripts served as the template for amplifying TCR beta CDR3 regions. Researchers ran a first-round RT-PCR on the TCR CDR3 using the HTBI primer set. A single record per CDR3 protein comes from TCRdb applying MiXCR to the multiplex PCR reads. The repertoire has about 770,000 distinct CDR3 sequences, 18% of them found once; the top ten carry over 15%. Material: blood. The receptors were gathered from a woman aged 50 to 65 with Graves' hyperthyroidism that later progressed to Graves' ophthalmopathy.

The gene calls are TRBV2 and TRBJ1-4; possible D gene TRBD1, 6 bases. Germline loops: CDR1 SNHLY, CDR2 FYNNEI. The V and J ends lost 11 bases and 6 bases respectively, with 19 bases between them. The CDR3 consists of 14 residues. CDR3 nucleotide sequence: TGTGCCGCGGACAGCCTAGATCGGGATGAAAAACTGTTTTTT. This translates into CAADSLDRDEKLFF.

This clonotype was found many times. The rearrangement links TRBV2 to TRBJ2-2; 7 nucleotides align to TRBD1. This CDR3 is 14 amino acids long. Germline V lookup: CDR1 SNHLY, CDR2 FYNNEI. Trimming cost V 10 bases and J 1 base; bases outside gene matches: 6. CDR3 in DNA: TGTGCCAACTCCGGGACAGAGAACACCGGGGAGCTGTTTTTT. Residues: CANSGTENTGELFF.

CDR3 sequence: CASATGTLNTEAFF. CDR3 DNA sequence: TGTGCCAGTGCAACCGGGACACTTAACACTGAAGCTTTCTTT. The chain joins TRBV19 to TRBJ1-1, with D possibly matching TRBD1 (6 bases). The V gene's germline CDR1 is LNHDA and CDR2 SQIVND (reference sequence). The V end was cut by 8 bases, the J end by 2 bases, with 15 bases between. The CDR3 has 14 amino acids.

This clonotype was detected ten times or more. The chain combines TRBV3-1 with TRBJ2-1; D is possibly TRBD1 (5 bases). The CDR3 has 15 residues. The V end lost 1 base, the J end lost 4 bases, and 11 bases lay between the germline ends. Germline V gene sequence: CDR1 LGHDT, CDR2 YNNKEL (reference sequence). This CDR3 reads CASSQGGHGYNEQFF. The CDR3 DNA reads TGTGCCAGCAGCCAAGGGGGCCACGGGTACAATGAGCAGTTCTTC.

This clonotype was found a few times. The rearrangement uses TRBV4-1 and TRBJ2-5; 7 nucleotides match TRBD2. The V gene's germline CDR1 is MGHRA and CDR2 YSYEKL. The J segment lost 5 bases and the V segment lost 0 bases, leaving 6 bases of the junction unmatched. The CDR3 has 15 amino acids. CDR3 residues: CASSQDPGTTETQYF. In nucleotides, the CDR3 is TGCGCCAGCAGCCAAGATCCCGGGACTACGGAGACCCAGTACTTC.

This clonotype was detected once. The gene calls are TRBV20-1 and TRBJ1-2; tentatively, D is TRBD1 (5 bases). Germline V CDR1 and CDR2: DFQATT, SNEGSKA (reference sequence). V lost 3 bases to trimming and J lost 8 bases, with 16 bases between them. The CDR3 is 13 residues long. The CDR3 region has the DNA TGCAGTGCTAGGGTGACAGCCCCAGCCGGCTACACCTTC. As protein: CSARVTAPAGYTF.

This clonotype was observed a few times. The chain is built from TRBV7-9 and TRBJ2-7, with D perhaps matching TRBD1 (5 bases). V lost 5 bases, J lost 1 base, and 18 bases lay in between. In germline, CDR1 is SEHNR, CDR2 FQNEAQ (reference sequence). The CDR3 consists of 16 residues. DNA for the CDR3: TGTGCCAGCAGCCCTTCGCGAGGCAGGGTATCCTACGAGCAGTACTTC. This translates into CASSPSRGRVSYEQYF.

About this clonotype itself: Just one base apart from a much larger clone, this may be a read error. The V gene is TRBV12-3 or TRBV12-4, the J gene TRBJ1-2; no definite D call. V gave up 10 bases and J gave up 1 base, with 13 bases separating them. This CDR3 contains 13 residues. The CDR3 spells CANTLVDNYGYTF. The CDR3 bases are TGTGCCAACACCTTAGTGGATAACTATGGCTACACCTTC.

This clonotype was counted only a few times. CDR3 sequence: CASTLEGSGNSPLHF. The CDR3 nucleotides are TGTGCCAGCACTTTGGAGGGTTCCGGTAATTCACCCCTCCACTTT. This chain uses TRBV2 with TRBJ1-6; D uncertain. V was trimmed by 7 bases and J by 6 bases, leaving 16 bases between them. Germline-derived CDR1 and CDR2 are SNHLY and FYNNEI. This CDR3 has 15 amino acids.

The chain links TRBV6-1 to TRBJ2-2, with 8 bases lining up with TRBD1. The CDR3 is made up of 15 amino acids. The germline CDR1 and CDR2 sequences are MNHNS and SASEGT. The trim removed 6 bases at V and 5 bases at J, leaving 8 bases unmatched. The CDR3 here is CASREQGARTGELFF. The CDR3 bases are TGTGCCAGCAGGGAGCAGGGGGCAAGGACCGGGGAGCTGTTTTTT.

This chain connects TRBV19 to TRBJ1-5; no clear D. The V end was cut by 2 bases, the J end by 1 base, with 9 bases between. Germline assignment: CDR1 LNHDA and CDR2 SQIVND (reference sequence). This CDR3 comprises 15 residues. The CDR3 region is CASSIYGESNQPQHF. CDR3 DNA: TGTGCCAGTAGTATATATGGGGAAAGCAATCAGCCCCAGCATTTT.

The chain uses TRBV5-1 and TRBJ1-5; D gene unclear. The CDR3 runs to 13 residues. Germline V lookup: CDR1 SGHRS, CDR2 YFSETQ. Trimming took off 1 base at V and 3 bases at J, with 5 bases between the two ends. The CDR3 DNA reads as TGCGCCAGCAGCTTGCAGGCCAATCAGCCCCAGCATTTT. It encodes CASSLQANQPQHF.

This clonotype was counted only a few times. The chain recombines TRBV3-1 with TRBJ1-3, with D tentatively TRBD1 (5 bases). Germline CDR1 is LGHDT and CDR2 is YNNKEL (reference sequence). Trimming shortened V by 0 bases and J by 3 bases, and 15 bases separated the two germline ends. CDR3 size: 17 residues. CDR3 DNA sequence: TGTGCCAGCAGCCAAGATGGGACCAGGAGGAGTGGAAACACCATATATTTT. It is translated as CASSQDGTRRSGNTIYF.